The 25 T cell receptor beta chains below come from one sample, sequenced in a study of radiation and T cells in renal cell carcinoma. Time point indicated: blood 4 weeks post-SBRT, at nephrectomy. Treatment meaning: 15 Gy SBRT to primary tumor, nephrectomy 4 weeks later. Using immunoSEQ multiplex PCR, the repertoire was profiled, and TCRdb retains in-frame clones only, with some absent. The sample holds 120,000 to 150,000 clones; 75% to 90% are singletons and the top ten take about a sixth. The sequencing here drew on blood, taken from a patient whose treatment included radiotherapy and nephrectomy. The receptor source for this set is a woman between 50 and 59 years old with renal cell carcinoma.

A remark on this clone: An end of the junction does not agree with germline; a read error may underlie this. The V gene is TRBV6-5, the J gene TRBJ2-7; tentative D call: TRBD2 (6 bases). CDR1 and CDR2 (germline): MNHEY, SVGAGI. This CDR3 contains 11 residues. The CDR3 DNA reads TGTGCCAGCAAATCACCGGGCGGGGCCAACTTC. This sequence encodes CASKSPGGANF.

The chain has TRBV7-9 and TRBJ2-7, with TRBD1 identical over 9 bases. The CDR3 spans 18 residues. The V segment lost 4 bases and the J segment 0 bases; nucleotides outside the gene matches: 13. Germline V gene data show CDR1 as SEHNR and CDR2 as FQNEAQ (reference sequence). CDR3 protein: CASSSVSGGTGSSYEQYF. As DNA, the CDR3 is TGTGCCAGCAGCTCGGTCTCTGGTGGGACAGGGAGCTCCTACGAGCAGTACTTC.

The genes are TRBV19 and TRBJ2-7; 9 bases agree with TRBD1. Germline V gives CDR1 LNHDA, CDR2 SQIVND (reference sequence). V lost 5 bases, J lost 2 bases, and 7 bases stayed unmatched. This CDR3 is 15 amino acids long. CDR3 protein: CASSFATGGPYEQYF. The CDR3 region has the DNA TGTGCCAGTAGTTTCGCTACAGGGGGCCCCTACGAGCAGTACTTC.

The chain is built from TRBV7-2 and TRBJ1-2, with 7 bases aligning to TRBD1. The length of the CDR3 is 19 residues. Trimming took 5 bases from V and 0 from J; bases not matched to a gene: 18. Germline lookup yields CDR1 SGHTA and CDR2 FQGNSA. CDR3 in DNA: TGTGCCAGCAGCACTCCGAATACTTGGGACAGCCAAGCTAACTATGGCTACACCTTC. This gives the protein CASSTPNTWDSQANYGYTF.

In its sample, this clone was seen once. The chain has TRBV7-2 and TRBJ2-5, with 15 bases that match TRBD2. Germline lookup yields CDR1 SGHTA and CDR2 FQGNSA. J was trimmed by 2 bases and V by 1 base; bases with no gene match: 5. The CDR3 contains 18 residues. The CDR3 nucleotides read TGTGCCAGCAGCTTAGACGGGACTAGCGGGGGGCCTCAAGAGACCCAGTACTTC. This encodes CASSLDGTSGGPQETQYF.

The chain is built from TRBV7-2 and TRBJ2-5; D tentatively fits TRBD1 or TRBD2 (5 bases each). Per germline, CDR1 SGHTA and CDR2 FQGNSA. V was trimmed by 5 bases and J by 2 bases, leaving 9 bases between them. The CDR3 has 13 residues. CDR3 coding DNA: TGTGCCAGCAGCCAGGGACGGCAAGAGACCCAGTACTTC. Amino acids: CASSQGRQETQYF.

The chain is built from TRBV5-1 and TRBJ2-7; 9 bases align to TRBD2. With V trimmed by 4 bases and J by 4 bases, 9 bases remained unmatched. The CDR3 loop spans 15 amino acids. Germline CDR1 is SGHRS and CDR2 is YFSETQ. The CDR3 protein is CASSKVAGDAYEQYF. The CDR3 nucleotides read TGCGCCAGCAGCAAGGTAGCGGGAGATGCTTACGAGCAGTACTTC.

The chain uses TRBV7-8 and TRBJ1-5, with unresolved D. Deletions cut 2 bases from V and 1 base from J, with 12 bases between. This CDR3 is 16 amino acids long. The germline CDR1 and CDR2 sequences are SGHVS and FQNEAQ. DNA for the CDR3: TGTGCCAGCAGCTTATTTTCGGATCCAAGCAATCAGCCCCAGCATTTT. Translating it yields CASSLFSDPSNQPQHF.

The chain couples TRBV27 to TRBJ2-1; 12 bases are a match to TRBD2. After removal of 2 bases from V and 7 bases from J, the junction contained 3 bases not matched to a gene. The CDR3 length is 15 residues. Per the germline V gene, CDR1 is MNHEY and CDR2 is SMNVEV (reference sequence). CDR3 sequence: CASSLLAGGQNEQFF. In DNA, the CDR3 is TGTGCCAGCAGTTTACTAGCGGGGGGGCAAAATGAGCAGTTCTTC.

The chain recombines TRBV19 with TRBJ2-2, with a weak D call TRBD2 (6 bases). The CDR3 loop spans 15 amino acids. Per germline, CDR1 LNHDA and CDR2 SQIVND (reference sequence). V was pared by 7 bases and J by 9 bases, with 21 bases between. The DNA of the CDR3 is TGTGCCAGTACCTCGGGACCCGGAGGGACGAGGGAGCTGTTTTTT. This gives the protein CASTSGPGGTRELFF. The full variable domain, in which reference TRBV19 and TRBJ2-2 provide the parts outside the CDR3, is DGGITQSPKYLFRKEGQNVTLSCEQNLNHDAMYWYRQDPGQGLRLIYYSQIVNDFQKGDIAEGYSVSREKKESFPLTVTSAQKNPTAFYLCASTSGPGGTRELFFGEGSRLTVL.

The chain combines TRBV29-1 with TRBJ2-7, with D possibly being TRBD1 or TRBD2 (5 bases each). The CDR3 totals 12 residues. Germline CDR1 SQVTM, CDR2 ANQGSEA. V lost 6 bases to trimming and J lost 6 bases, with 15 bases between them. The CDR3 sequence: CSVAVGTPEQYF. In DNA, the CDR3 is TGCAGCGTCGCAGTAGGGACCCCCGAGCAGTACTTC.

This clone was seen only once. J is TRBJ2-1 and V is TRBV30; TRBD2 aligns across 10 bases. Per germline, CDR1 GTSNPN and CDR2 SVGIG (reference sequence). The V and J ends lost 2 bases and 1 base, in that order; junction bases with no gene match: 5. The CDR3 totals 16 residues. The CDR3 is CAWSRTSGGSYNEQFF. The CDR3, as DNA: TGTGCCTGGAGTCGGACTAGCGGCGGATCCTACAATGAGCAGTTCTTC.

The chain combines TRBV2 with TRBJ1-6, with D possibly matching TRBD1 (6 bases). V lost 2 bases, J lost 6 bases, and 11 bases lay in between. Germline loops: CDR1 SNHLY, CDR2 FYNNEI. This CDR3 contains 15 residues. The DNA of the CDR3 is TGTGCCAGCAGTGAAACCGGGACACTTAATTCACCCCTCCACTTT. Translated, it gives CASSETGTLNSPLHF.

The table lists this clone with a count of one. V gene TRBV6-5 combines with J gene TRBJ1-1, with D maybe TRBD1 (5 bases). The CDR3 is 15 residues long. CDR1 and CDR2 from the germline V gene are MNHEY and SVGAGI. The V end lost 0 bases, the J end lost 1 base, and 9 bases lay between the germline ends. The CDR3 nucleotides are TGTGCCAGCAGTTACTCTTGGGGGAAGAACACTGAAGCTTTCTTT. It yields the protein CASSYSWGKNTEAFF.

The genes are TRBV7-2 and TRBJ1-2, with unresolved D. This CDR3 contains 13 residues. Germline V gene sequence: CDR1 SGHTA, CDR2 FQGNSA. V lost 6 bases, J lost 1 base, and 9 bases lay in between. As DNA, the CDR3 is TGTGCCAGCAGATCTCCAGTTAACTATGGCTACACCTTC. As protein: CASRSPVNYGYTF.

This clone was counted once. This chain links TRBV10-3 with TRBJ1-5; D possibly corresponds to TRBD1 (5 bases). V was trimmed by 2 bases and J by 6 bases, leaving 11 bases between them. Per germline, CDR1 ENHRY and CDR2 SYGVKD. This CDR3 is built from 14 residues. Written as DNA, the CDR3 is TGTGCCATCAGTGAGGGCAGGGAAAGTCAGCCCCAGCATTTT. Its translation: CAISEGRESQPQHF.

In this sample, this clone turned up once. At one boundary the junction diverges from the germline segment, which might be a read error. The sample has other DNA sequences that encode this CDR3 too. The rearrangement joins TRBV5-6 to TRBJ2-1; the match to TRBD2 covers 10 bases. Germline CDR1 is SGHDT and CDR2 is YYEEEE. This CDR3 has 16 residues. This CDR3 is CASSLVRASGRNEQFF. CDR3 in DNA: TGTGCCAGCAGTTTGGTGAGGGCTAGCGGGAGAAATGAGCAGTTCTTC.

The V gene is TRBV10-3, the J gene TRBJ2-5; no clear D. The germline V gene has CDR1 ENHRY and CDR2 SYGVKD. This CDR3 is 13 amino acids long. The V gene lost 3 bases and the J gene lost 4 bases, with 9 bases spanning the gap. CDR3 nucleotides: TGTGCCATCAGTGATGGGCGAGCAGAGACCCAGTACTTC. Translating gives CAISDGRAETQYF.

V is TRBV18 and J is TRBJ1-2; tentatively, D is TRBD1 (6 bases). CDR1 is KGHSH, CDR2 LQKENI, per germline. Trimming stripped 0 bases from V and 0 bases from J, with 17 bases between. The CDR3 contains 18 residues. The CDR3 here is CASSPPTRGPKANYGYTF. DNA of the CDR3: TGTGCCAGCTCACCACCGACCAGGGGCCCTAAAGCTAACTATGGCTACACCTTC.

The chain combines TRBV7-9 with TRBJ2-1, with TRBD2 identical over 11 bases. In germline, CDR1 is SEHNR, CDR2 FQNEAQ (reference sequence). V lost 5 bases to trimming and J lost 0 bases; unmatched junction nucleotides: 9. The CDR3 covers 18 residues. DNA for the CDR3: TGTGCCAGCAGCACTCGGTTGACTAGCGGGACCTCCTACAATGAGCAGTTCTTC. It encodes CASSTRLTSGTSYNEQFF. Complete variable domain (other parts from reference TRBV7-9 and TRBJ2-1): DTGVSQNPRHKITKRGQNVTFRCDPISEHNRLYWYRQTLGQGPEFLTYFQNEAQLEKSRLLSDRFSAERPKGSFSTLEIQRTEQGDSAMYLCASSTRLTSGTSYNEQFFGPGTRLTVL.

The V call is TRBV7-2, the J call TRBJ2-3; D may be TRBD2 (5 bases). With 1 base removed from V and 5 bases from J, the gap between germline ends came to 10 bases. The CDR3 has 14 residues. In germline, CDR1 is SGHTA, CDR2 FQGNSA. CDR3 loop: CASSLVGEVDTQYF. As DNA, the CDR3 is TGTGCCAGCAGCTTAGTCGGGGAAGTAGATACGCAGTATTTT. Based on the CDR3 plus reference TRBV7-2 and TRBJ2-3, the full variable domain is GAGVSQSPSNKVTEKGKDVELRCDPISGHTALYWYRQSLGQGLEFLIYFQGNSAPDKSGLPSDRFSAERTGGSVSTLTIQRTQQEDSAVYLCASSLVGEVDTQYFGPGTRLTVL.

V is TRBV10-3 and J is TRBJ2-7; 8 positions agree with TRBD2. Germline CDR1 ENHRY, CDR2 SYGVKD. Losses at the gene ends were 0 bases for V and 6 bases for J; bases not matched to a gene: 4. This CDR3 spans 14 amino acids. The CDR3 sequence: CAISESLRGAEQYF. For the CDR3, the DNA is TGTGCCATCAGTGAGTCTTTGCGGGGGGCCGAGCAGTACTTC.

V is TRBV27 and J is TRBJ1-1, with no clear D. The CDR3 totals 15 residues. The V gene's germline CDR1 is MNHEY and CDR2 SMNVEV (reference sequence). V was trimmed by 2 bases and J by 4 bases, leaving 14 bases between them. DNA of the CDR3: TGTGCCAGCAGTTTAATATCTCCGTATTCCACTGAAGCTTTCTTT. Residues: CASSLISPYSTEAFF.

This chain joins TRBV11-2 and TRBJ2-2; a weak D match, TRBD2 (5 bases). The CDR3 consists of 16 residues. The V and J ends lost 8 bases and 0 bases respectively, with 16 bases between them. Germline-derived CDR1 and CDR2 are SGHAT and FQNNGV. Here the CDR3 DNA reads TGTGCCAGCGGATCTACGCCCGGGGCGAACACCGGGGAGCTGTTTTTT. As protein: CASGSTPGANTGELFF.

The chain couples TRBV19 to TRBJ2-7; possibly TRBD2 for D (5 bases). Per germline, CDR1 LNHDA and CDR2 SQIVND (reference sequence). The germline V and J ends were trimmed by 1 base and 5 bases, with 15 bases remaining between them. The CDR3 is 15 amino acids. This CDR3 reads CASSIGISSMHEQYF. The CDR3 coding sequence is TGTGCCAGTAGTATAGGGATCTCTAGCATGCACGAGCAGTACTTC.